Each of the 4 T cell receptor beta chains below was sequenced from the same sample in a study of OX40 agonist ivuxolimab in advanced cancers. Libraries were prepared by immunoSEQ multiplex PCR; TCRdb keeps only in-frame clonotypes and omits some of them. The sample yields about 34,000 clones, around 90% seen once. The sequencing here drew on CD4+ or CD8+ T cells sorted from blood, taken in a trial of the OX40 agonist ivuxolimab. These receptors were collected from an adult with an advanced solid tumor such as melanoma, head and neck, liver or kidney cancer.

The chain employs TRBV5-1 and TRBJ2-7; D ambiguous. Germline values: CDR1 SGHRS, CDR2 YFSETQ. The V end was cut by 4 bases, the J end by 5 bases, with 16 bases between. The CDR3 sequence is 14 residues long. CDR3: CASSPSVPVNEQYF. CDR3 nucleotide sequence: TGCGCCAGCAGCCCCTCTGTGCCGGTCAACGAGCAGTACTTC.

This CDR3 reads CAWSGGTGESGYTF. CDR3 in DNA: TGTGCCTGGAGTGGGGGGACAGGGGAATCTGGCTACACCTTC. This chain joins TRBV30 and TRBJ1-2, with TRBD1 matching over 10 bases. The V gene end was trimmed by 1 base and the J gene end by 7 bases; junction bases not matched to a gene: 6. This CDR3 has 14 amino acids. Germline CDR1 is GTSNPN and CDR2 is SVGIG (reference sequence). Full variable domain (rest looked up from reference TRBV30 and TRBJ1-2): SQTIHQWPATLVQPVGSPLSLECTVEGTSNPNLYWYRQAAGRGLQLLFYSVGIGQISSEVPQNLSASRPQDRQFILSSKKLLLSDSGFYLCAWSGGTGESGYTFGSGTRLTVV.

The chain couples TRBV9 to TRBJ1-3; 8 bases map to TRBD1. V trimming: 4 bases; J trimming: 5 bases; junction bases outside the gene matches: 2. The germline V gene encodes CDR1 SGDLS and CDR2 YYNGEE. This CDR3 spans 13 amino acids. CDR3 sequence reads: CASSPGGRNTIYF. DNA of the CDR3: TGTGCCAGCAGCCCAGGGGGCAGAAACACCATATATTTT.

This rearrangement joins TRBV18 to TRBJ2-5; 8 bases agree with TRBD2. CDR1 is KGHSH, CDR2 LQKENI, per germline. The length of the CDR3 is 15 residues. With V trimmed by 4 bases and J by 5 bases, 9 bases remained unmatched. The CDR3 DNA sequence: TGTGCCAGCTCACGTGCCGGGGGGGCGGTGGAGACCCAGTACTTC. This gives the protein CASSRAGGAVETQYF.